The entry below gives a single T cell receptor beta chain sequence along with its context. The data originate from a study of blood T cell repertoires in COVID-19. Overall study context: Material from acute and convalescent COVID-19 was sourced from the United States, Italy and Spain. From T cells, B-cell-depleted T cells, or PBMCs came the material, which was cDNA or gDNA.

In the original analysis: Amplification of reference gene primers was used by the study to estimate nucleated cell counts. TCRdb's copy holds only in-frame clones and misses some; the assay was immunoSEQ multiplex PCR. The DNA was the basis for D and trimming; V, J and clone size are from that table. This table has roughly 100,000 clones, more than 75% appearing once. The clonotype was recovered from a human donor in a cohort sampled during active COVID-19. The specimen sequenced was peripheral blood.

The CDR3 DNA reads TGTGCCAGCAGCCTACGCAGGGGGCATGGCAATCAGCCCCAGCATTTT. It encodes CASSLRRGHGNQPQHF. The V call is TRBV5-6, the J call TRBJ1-5; TRBD1 matches 8 bases. V lost 4 bases, J lost 2 bases, and 8 bases stayed unmatched. The CDR3 has 16 amino acids. Germline assignment: CDR1 SGHDT and CDR2 YYEEEE.